Listed here are 27 T cell receptor beta chains from one sample, sequenced in a study of technical replicates of blood from a handful of donors listed by TCRdb under 2017. The library was obtained by the immunoSEQ multiplex PCR assay. The immuneACCESS repertoire file appears here via TCRdb, limited to in-frame rearrangements. These files lack a portion of the clones; in checked studies, under half of the deficit traces to unresolved V genes, and the cause of the others is not known. This sample gives roughly 68,000 clones in total; approximately 93% of them show up just once. The top ten clones comprise about 4.9% of the sample. Material for sequencing was PBMCs. All receptors derive from a human donor in good health. Some clones in this sample may be carry-over from other donors' samples.

This chain connects TRBV5-1 to TRBJ2-2; D unclear. The V gene lost 3 bases and the J gene lost 3 bases, with 12 bases spanning the gap. This CDR3 comprises 15 residues. Germline loops: CDR1 SGHRS, CDR2 YFSETQ. CDR3 in DNA: TGCGCCAGCAGCTCCAACTACTTCTACACCGGGGAGCTGTTTTTT. Protein: CASSSNYFYTGELFF.

V gene TRBV7-2 combines with J gene TRBJ2-7, with 9 bases that match TRBD2. The length of the CDR3 is 17 residues. Germline CDR1 reads SGHTA; CDR2 reads FQGNSA. Trimming at V came to 4 bases and at J to 7 bases, leaving 17 bases not matched to a gene. The CDR3 is CASSYGPGSGGALEQYF. As DNA, the CDR3 is TGTGCCAGCAGCTACGGCCCCGGTAGCGGGGGAGCATTAGAGCAGTACTTC. Variable domain in full (rest from reference TRBV7-2 and TRBJ2-7): GAGVSQSPSNKVTEKGKDVELRCDPISGHTALYWYRQSLGQGLEFLIYFQGNSAPDKSGLPSDRFSAERTGGSVSTLTIQRTQQEDSAVYLCASSYGPGSGGALEQYFGPGTRLTVT.

The count of this clone is one. The chain has TRBV2 and TRBJ2-7, with D hard to call. Trimming removed 6 bases at V and 0 bases at J, with 12 bases between. Germline V gene data show CDR1 as SNHLY and CDR2 as FYNNEI. The length of the CDR3 is 14 residues. The CDR3 DNA is TGTGCCAGCAGGGCCCCGACGGGCTCCTACGAGCAGTACTTC. This sequence encodes CASRAPTGSYEQYF.

V is TRBV6-6 and J is TRBJ1-5; 8 nucleotides match TRBD1. The germline CDR1 and CDR2 sequences are MNHNY and SVGAGI (reference sequence). V shed 6 bases, J shed 1 base, and the junction held 8 bases outside the gene matches. The CDR3 totals 16 residues. CDR3 bases: TGTGCCAGCAGCCCTAGGCAGGGGGCGAGCAATCAGCCCCAGCATTTT. As protein: CASSPRQGASNQPQHF.

The gene calls are TRBV25-1 and TRBJ2-7, with a possible D match to TRBD1 (7 bases). CDR1 and CDR2 (germline): MGHDK, SYGVNS. V dropped 6 bases and J dropped 5 bases, with 20 bases sitting between them. The CDR3 loop spans 15 amino acids. CDR3 DNA: TGTGCCAGCAGCAACACAGGGGCCTGGGGGGACGAGCAGTACTTC. As protein: CASSNTGAWGDEQYF.

V usage is TRBV5-1 and J usage is TRBJ2-5; 8 bases match TRBD1. V was clipped by 7 bases and J by 1 base; unmatched bases: 6. Germline CDR1 and CDR2: SGHRS and YFSETQ. There are 14 residues in the CDR3. For the CDR3, the DNA is TGCGCCAGCTCAGGGACAGGACTCCAAGAGACCCAGTACTTC. Its translation: CASSGTGLQETQYF.

This chain joins TRBV7-3 and TRBJ2-5; TRBD2 matches 7 bases. The CDR3 consists of 16 residues. The germline V gene has CDR1 SGHTA and CDR2 FQGTGA. J was trimmed by 7 bases and V by 0 bases; bases with no gene match: 11. CDR3 loop: CASSLTGGSDRGTQYF. CDR3 DNA: TGTGCCAGCAGCTTAACGGGCGGGAGCGACCGGGGGACCCAGTACTTC.

Of note for this clone: The sample has other DNA sequences that encode this CDR3 too. The chain couples TRBV6-5 to TRBJ2-7; 9 bases map to TRBD1. Per the germline V gene, CDR1 is MNHEY and CDR2 is SVGAGI. Trimming cost V 6 bases and J 4 bases; bases outside gene matches: 7. The CDR3 spans 14 residues. CDR3 bases: TGTGCCAGCAGCCGGGACAGGGCAGGTTACGAGCAGTACTTC. It specifies CASSRDRAGYEQYF.

As DNA, the CDR3 is TGTGCTAGTGGTTTCGGACAGGGGGCCGGACAGCCCCAGCATTTT. It codes for CASGFGQGAGQPQHF. This chain connects TRBV12-5 to TRBJ1-5; TRBD1 matches at 11 bases. The V gene end was trimmed by 3 bases and the J gene end by 7 bases; junction bases not matched to a gene: 5. The CDR3 loop spans 15 amino acids. The V gene's germline CDR1 is LGHNT and CDR2 FRNRAP.

The table lists this clone with a count of one. The chain recombines TRBV19 with TRBJ1-3, with D hard to call. Germline V gene data show CDR1 as LNHDA and CDR2 as SQIVND (reference sequence). V was pared by 8 bases and J by 0 bases, with 17 bases between. The CDR3 is made up of 16 amino acids. CDR3 in amino acids: CASLSPESISGNTIYF. CDR3 DNA: TGTGCCAGTCTAAGCCCCGAATCCATCTCTGGAAACACCATATATTTT.

The chain joins TRBV7-9 to TRBJ2-7; a possible D gene is TRBD1 (6 bases). In germline, CDR1 is SEHNR, CDR2 FQNEAQ (reference sequence). The CDR3 has 14 amino acids. Trimming removed 4 bases at V and 0 bases at J, with 10 bases between. CDR3 bases: TGTGCCAGCAGCTCTACAGGGAGCTCCTACGAGCAGTACTTC. Protein product: CASSSTGSSYEQYF.

V gene TRBV30 combines with J gene TRBJ1-6; possible D gene TRBD1, 5 bases. Germline loops: CDR1 GTSNPN, CDR2 SVGIG (reference sequence). The CDR3 runs 13 residues. Trimming left V 1 base short and J 8 bases short, with 9 bases between. CDR3 in DNA: TGTGCCTGGAGTGCGGTACAGGATTCACCCCTCCACTTT. Translation: CAWSAVQDSPLHF.

The rearrangement uses TRBV5-4 and TRBJ1-6; D is possibly TRBD1 (5 bases). Per germline, CDR1 SGHNT and CDR2 YYREEE (reference sequence). The CDR3 is made up of 20 amino acids. Trimming removed 0 bases from V and 6 bases from J, with 25 bases in between. The CDR3 loop is CASSLGPLGASVGINSPLHF. Written as DNA, the CDR3 is TGTGCCAGCAGCTTGGGCCCCCTTGGGGCGTCGGTGGGTATTAATTCACCCCTCCACTTT.

The V gene is TRBV5-6, the J gene TRBJ1-2, with 7 nucleotides matching TRBD1. CDR1 and CDR2 from the germline V gene are SGHDT and YYEEEE. The CDR3 loop spans 12 amino acids. With V trimmed by 4 bases and J by 7 bases, 4 bases remained unmatched. The CDR3 coding sequence is TGTGCCAGCAGCAGACAGGGTTCTGGCTACACCTTC. Translating it yields CASSRQGSGYTF.

V usage is TRBV5-1 and J usage is TRBJ1-5; weak D call: TRBD1 (5 bases). V gave up 2 bases and J gave up 0 bases, with 9 bases separating them. CDR3 length equals 15 residues. The germline V gene encodes CDR1 SGHRS and CDR2 YFSETQ. CDR3 loop: CASSLTGGSNQPQHF. As DNA, the CDR3 is TGCGCCAGCAGCTTAACCGGGGGTAGCAATCAGCCCCAGCATTTT.

This clone came up once. The chain links TRBV19 to TRBJ2-3; a possible D gene is TRBD1 (6 bases). The CDR3 contains 15 residues. Germline V gene data show CDR1 as LNHDA and CDR2 as SQIVND (reference sequence). V lost 8 bases, J lost 2 bases, and 17 bases lay in between. In DNA form, the CDR3 reads TGTGCCAGTTCTCAGGGACGGGGACACACAGATACGCAGTATTTT. Its protein is CASSQGRGHTDTQYF.

This clone was seen a few times. V gene TRBV4-2 combines with J gene TRBJ1-1; D may be TRBD1 (5 bases). Between the trimmed V and J ends, which lost 4 bases and 3 bases, there was a span of 15 bases. Germline loops: CDR1 LGHNA, CDR2 YNFKEQ. This CDR3 has 15 residues. CDR3 DNA: TGTGCCAGCAGCCGCGGGCCGACGGGGGACACTGAAGCTTTCTTT. The encoded protein is CASSRGPTGDTEAFF.

The chain couples TRBV14 to TRBJ1-2; 7 bases fit TRBD1. Per germline, CDR1 SGHDN and CDR2 FVKESK. V lost 2 bases to trimming and J lost 0 bases; unmatched junction nucleotides: 9. The CDR3 runs 17 residues. The CDR3 nucleotides read TGTGCCAGCAGCCAAATGGAGGGGGCAACGTCTAACTATGGCTACACCTTC. Translated: CASSQMEGATSNYGYTF.

In its sample, this clone was seen once. This sequence joins TRBV4-3 and TRBJ2-1, with TRBD2 as a possible D gene (5 bases). The V gene lost 0 bases and the J gene lost 6 bases, with 9 bases spanning the gap. CDR1 and CDR2 from the germline V gene are LGHNA and YSLEER. The CDR3 has 14 amino acids. CDR3 region: CASSQEWRVNEQFF. The CDR3 region has the DNA TGCGCCAGCAGCCAAGAATGGCGGGTCAATGAGCAGTTCTTC.

V gene TRBV9 combines with J gene TRBJ2-3; D call uncertain. V lost 0 bases and J lost 2, with 4 bases in between. This CDR3 has 13 residues. Germline CDR1 and CDR2: SGDLS and YYNGEE. The CDR3 sequence: CASSVAFTDTQYF. CDR3 coding DNA: TGTGCCAGCAGCGTAGCTTTCACAGATACGCAGTATTTT.

The rearrangement links TRBV7-2 to TRBJ2-7; 12 bases fit TRBD2. V lost 4 bases and J lost 2; bases outside the gene matches: 3. CDR1 and CDR2 (germline): SGHTA, FQGNSA. The CDR3 length is 15 residues. Written as DNA, the CDR3 is TGTGCCAGCAGCTCCACTAGCGGGAGGACCTACGAGCAGTACTTC. This encodes CASSSTSGRTYEQYF.

The chain is built from TRBV2 and TRBJ2-3; possibly TRBD2 for D (6 bases). V was clipped by 7 bases and J by 0 bases, with 17 bases between them. There are 16 residues in the CDR3. CDR1 and CDR2 (germline): SNHLY, FYNNEI. CDR3 coding DNA: TGTGCCAGCAAGGGGCCGACTAGACAAAGCACAGATACGCAGTATTTT. This encodes CASKGPTRQSTDTQYF.

This clone has a handful of counts. This sequence joins TRBV2 and TRBJ1-6, with D possibly TRBD1 on 5 matching bases. CDR1 is SNHLY, CDR2 FYNNEI, per germline. The V end was cut by 10 bases, the J end by 9 bases, with 22 bases between. The CDR3 consists of 15 residues. The CDR3 nucleotides are TGTGCCAACCTGATGGGACCGGGGGTGGGTTCACCCCTCCACTTT. Amino acid sequence: CANLMGPGVGSPLHF.

V usage is TRBV7-9 and J usage is TRBJ1-6, with 7 bases fitting TRBD1. The trim removed 5 bases at V and 10 bases at J, leaving 8 bases unmatched. The CDR3 totals 14 residues. From germline, CDR1 is SEHNR and CDR2 FQNEAQ (reference sequence). The CDR3 nucleotides read TGTGCCAGCAGCCCCGGGCAGGGGGGCTCACCCCTCCACTTT. It encodes CASSPGQGGSPLHF. Full variable domain (missing parts from reference TRBV7-9 and TRBJ1-6): DTGVSQNPRHKITKRGQNVTFRCDPISEHNRLYWYRQTLGQGPEFLTYFQNEAQLEKSRLLSDRFSAERPKGSFSTLEIQRTEQGDSAMYLCASSPGQGGSPLHFGNGTRLTVT.

This chain uses TRBV11-2 with TRBJ2-7; D possibly corresponds to TRBD1 (6 bases). Germline values: CDR1 SGHAT, CDR2 FQNNGV. The CDR3 runs 14 residues. V lost 4 bases to trimming and J lost 2 bases, with 12 bases between them. CDR3 coding DNA: TGTGCCAGCAGCTGGACGGACAGTGCCTACGAGCAGTACTTC. It encodes CASSWTDSAYEQYF.

The chain joins TRBV10-3 to TRBJ2-5; 7 bases match TRBD2. Germline V lookup: CDR1 ENHRY, CDR2 SYGVKD. V dropped 8 bases and J dropped 4; count of bases not matched to a gene: 13. The CDR3 spans 15 residues. The DNA for the CDR3 is TGTGCCATCCCCCCGGGAGGACGATTCGGAGAGACCCAGTACTTC. Translating it yields CAIPPGGRFGETQYF.

The chain couples TRBV19 to TRBJ1-6, with TRBD1 matching over 7 bases. The CDR3 length is 16 residues. The V segment lost 5 bases and the J segment 1 base; nucleotides outside the gene matches: 5. CDR1 LNHDA and CDR2 SQIVND come from the germline V gene (reference sequence). CDR3 sequence: CASSPEDRSYNSPLHF. CDR3 nucleotides: TGTGCCAGTAGTCCTGAGGACAGGTCCTATAATTCACCCCTCCACTTT.